This T cell receptor (beta chain) is drawn from a study of cytomegalovirus exposure and HLA in healthy donors. In germline, CDR1 is SGDLS, CDR2 YYNGEE. The CDR3 covers 13 residues. V shed 1 base, J shed 8 bases, and the junction held 2 bases outside the gene matches. Primers included in the PCR were 60 Vbeta and 13 Jbeta primers. Method: immunoSEQ multiplex PCR; TCRdb's copy keeps in-frame clones and lacks some. Seen here are around 99,000 clones, around 74% observed once, and the top ten hold around 6.6%. This clone was detected only a few times. The receptor was derived from a man aged 50-59 years in good health and CMV-seropositive. The rearrangement links TRBV9 to TRBJ2-1; the match to TRBD1 covers 8 bases. The specimen sequenced was PBMCs. The CDR3 DNA follows: TGTGCCAGCAGCGTACAGGGGGCGGATGAGCAGTTCTTC. It is translated as CASSVQGADEQFF. Supplemented by reference TRBV9 and TRBJ2-1, the full variable domain reads DSGVTQTPKHLITATGQRVTLRCSPRSGDLSVYWYQQSLDQGLQFLIQYYNGEERAKGNILERFSAQQFPDLHSELNLSSLELGDSALYFCASSVQGADEQFFGPGTRLTVL.